This T cell receptor (beta chain) was observed in a study of blood T cell repertoires in COVID-19. Produced via immunoSEQ multiplex PCR; TCRdb's table is partial and in-frame only. Counted here are under 250,000 clones, 70% to 90% occurring once; the ten biggest clones make up about 4%. Everyone who took part was about 18 to 89 years old, and they came from some 23 US areas. Donors were grouped by their self-reported clinical history. Germline V gives CDR1 SEHNR, CDR2 FQNEAQ (reference sequence). The CDR3 contains 16 residues. With 5 bases removed from V and 5 bases from J, the gap between germline ends came to 20 bases.

Sequenced sample: PBMCs or T cells enriched from blood (not recorded which). The receptor comes from a man under 40 with acute COVID-19. V gene TRBV7-9 combines with J gene TRBJ2-3, with D possibly TRBD1 on 6 matching bases. CDR3 residues: CASSPYVQGRGDTQYF. As DNA, the CDR3 is TGTGCCAGCAGCCCCTACGTCCAGGGGAGAGGAGATACGCAGTATTTT.